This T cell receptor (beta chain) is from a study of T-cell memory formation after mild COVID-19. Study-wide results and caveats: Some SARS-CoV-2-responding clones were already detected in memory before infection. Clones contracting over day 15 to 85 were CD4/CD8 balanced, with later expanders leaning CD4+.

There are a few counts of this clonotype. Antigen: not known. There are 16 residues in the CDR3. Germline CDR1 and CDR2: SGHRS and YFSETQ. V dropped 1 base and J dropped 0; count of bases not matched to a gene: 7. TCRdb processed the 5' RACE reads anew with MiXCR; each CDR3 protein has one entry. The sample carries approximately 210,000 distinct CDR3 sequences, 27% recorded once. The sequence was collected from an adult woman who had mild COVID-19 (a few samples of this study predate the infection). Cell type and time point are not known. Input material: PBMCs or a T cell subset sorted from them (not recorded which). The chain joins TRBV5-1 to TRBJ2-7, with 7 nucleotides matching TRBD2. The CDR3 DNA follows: TGCGCCAGCAGCTTGTCCGCGGGGGAGTACTCCTACGAGCAGTACTTC. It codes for CASSLSAGEYSYEQYF. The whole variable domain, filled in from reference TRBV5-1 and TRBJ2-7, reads KAGVTQTPRYLIKTRGQQVTLSCSPISGHRSVSWYQQTPGQGLQFLFEYFSETQRNKGNFPGRFSGRQFSNSRSEMNVSTLELGDSALYLCASSLSAGEYSYEQYFGPGTRLTVT.